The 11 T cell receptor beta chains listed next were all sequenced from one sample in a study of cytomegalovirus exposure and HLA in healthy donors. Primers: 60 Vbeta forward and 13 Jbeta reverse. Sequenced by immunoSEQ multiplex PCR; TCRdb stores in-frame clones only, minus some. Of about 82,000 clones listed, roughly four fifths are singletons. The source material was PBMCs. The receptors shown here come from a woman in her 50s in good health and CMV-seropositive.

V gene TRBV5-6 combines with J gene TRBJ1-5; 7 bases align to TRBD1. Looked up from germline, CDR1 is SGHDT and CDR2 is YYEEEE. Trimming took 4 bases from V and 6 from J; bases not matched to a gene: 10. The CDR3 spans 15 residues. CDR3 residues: CASSRLDRDVQPQHF. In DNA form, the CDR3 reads TGTGCCAGCAGCCGTCTTGACAGGGACGTTCAGCCCCAGCATTTT.

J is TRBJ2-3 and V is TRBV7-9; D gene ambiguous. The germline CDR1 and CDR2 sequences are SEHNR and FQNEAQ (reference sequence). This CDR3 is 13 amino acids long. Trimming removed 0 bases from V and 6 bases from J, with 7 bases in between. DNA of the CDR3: TGTGCCAGCAGCTTAGCGGTAGTGGATACGCAGTATTTT. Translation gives CASSLAVVDTQYF.

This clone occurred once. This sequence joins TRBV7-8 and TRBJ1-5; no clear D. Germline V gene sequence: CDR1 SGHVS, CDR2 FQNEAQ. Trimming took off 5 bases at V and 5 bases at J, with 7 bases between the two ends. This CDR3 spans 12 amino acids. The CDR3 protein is CASSPTDQPQHF. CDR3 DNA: TGTGCCAGCAGCCCGACTGATCAGCCCCAGCATTTT.

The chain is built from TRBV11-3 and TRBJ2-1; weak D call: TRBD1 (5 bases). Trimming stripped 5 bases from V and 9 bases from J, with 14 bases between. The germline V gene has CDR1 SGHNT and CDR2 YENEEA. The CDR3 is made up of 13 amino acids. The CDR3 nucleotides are TGTGCCAGCAGCCCTGCCCCTCAGGGTGAGCAGTTCTTC. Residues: CASSPAPQGEQFF.

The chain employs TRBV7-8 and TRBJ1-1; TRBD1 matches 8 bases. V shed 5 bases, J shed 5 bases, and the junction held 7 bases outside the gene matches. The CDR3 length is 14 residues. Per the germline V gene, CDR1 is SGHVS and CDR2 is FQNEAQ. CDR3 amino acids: CASSPGQGVTEAFF. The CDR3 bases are TGTGCCAGCAGCCCTGGACAGGGAGTGACTGAAGCTTTCTTT. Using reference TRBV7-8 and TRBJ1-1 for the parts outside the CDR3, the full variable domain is GAGVSQSPRYKVAKRGQDVALRCDPISGHVSLFWYQQALGQGPEFLTYFQNEAQLDKSGLPSDRFFAERPEGSVSTLKIQRTQQEDSAVYLCASSPGQGVTEAFFGQGTRLTVV.

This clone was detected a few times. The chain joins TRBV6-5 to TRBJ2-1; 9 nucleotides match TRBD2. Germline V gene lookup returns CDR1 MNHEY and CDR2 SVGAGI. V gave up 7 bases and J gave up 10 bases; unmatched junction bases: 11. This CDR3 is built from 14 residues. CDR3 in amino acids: CASKIGLATGEQFF. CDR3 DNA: TGTGCCAGCAAGATAGGACTAGCGACCGGGGAGCAGTTCTTC.

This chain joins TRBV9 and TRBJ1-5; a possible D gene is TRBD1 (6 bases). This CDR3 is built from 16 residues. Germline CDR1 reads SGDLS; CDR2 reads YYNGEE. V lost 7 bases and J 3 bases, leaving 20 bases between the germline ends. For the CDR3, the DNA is TGTGCCAGCTCCGGGGGGCAGGGCGGCACCAATCAGCCCCAGCATTTT. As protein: CASSGGQGGTNQPQHF.

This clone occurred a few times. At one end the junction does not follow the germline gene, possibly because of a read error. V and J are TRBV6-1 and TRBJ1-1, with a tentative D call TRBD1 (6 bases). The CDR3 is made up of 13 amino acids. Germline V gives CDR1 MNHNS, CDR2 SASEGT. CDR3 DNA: TGCGCGGGGGGGCAGGGCCTAAACACTGAAGCTTTCTTT. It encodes CAGGQGLNTEAFF.

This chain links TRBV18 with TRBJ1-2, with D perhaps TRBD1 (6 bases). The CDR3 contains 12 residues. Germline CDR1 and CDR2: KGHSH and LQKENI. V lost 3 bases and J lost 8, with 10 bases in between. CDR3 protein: CASSPGALGYTF. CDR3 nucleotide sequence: TGTGCCAGCTCACCGGGGGCGCTGGGCTACACCTTC.

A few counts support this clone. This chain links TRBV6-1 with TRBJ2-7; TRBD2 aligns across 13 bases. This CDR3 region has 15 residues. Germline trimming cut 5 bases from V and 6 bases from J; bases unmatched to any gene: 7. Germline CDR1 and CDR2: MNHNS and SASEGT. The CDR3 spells CASSRPGLAGSEQYF. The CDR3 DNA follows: TGTGCCAGCAGTAGACCGGGACTAGCGGGAAGCGAGCAGTACTTC.

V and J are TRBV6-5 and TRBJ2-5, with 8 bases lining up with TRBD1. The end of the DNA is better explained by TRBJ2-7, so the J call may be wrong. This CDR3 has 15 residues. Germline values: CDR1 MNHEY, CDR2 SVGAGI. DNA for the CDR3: TGTGCCAGCAGCCGACGTACAGGGGGGTCCTACGAGCAGTACTTC. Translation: CASSRRTGGSYEQYF.